These 22 T cell receptor beta chains share one sample of origin, sequenced in a study of OX40 agonist ivuxolimab in advanced cancers. Clones were read by immunoSEQ multiplex PCR, and TCRdb kept only the in-frame ones, dropping some. The table lists tens of thousands of clones, 85% to 95% of them singletons, with almost 0.45% in the top ten. The sequences come from CD4+ or CD8+ T cells sorted from blood, collected in a trial of the OX40 agonist ivuxolimab. These receptor sequences come from an adult with an advanced solid tumor such as melanoma, head and neck, liver or kidney cancer.

The chain has TRBV7-9 and TRBJ2-1; possible D gene TRBD1, 6 bases. Germline loops: CDR1 SEHNR, CDR2 FQNEAQ (reference sequence). V gave up 1 base and J gave up 8 bases, with 15 bases separating them. The CDR3 length is 15 residues. The CDR3 region has the DNA TGTGCCAGCAGCTTAGGGCCAGGGGAGATCGATGAGCAGTTCTTC. Protein sequence: CASSLGPGEIDEQFF. Variable domain in full (rest from reference TRBV7-9 and TRBJ2-1): DTGVSQNPRHKITKRGQNVTFRCDPISEHNRLYWYRQTLGQGPEFLTYFQNEAQLEKSRLLSDRFSAERPKGSFSTLEIQRTEQGDSAMYLCASSLGPGEIDEQFFGPGTRLTVL.

CDR3 sequence (DNA): TGTGCCAGCATCGGAGGTGGGGCCAACGTCCTGACTTTC. It specifies CASIGGGANVLTF. The chain combines TRBV6-5 with TRBJ2-6; D is perhaps TRBD2 (5 bases). The V gene lost 7 bases and the J gene lost 3 bases, with 7 bases spanning the gap. This CDR3 is built from 13 residues. Germline assignment: CDR1 MNHEY and CDR2 SVGAGI.

The chain uses TRBV5-5 and TRBJ2-7, with TRBD2 matching 7 bases. Per the germline V gene, CDR1 is SGHKS and CDR2 is YYEKEE (reference sequence). V shed 4 bases and J 7 bases; nucleotides not matched to a gene: 14. The CDR3 extends over 15 amino acids. The CDR3 region is CASSHPLTSLGEQYF. The CDR3 nucleotides are TGTGCCAGCAGCCATCCTTTGACTAGCTTAGGGGAGCAGTACTTC.

This rearrangement joins TRBV27 to TRBJ2-1; possibly TRBD2 for D (5 bases). The V end was cut by 4 bases, the J end by 3 bases, with 7 bases between. The CDR3 has 13 residues. Germline CDR1 and CDR2: MNHEY and SMNVEV (reference sequence). The CDR3 here is CASSSGIYNEQFF. The CDR3 nucleotides are TGTGCCAGCAGTTCCGGGATCTACAATGAGCAGTTCTTC.

This clone was counted a few times. The chain joins TRBV7-2 to TRBJ2-7; 8 bases are a match to TRBD2. The ends lost 5 bases at V and 0 bases at J; junction bases unmatched: 6. CDR3 size: 15 residues. CDR1 SGHTA and CDR2 FQGNSA come from the germline V gene. CDR3 in amino acids: CASSRSGKDSYEQYF. The CDR3, as DNA: TGTGCCAGCAGCCGTAGCGGGAAAGACTCCTACGAGCAGTACTTC.

The chain couples TRBV19 to TRBJ2-1; D might be TRBD1 (6 bases). Trimming shortened V by 4 bases and J by 2 bases, and 21 bases separated the two germline ends. Looked up from germline, CDR1 is LNHDA and CDR2 is SQIVND (reference sequence). The CDR3 loop spans 18 amino acids. For the CDR3, the DNA is TGTGCCAGTAGTAAACTTTCAGCGTGGACAGCCACCTACAATGAGCAGTTCTTC. Its protein product is CASSKLSAWTATYNEQFF.

V and J are TRBV5-1 and TRBJ2-7; a possible D gene is TRBD1 (6 bases). The CDR3 sequence is 15 residues long. Germline CDR1 is SGHRS and CDR2 is YFSETQ. V dropped 3 bases and J dropped 0 bases, with 13 bases sitting between them. CDR3 coding DNA: TGCGCCAGCAGCTCCCAGGGGACCGGCTCCTACGAGCAGTACTTC. This sequence encodes CASSSQGTGSYEQYF.

The chain combines TRBV5-6 with TRBJ2-7; a possible D gene is TRBD2 (5 bases). Germline V lookup: CDR1 SGHDT, CDR2 YYEEEE. Trimming removed 5 bases at V and 9 bases at J, with 15 bases between. This CDR3 is built from 12 residues. The CDR3 reads CASSLIGAVQYF. The CDR3 DNA reads TGTGCCAGCAGTTTGATAGGAGCGGTGCAGTACTTC.

This rearrangement joins TRBV18 to TRBJ1-1; no clear D gene. The CDR3 is 13 residues long. Germline-derived CDR1 and CDR2 are KGHSH and LQKENI. The germline V and J ends were trimmed by 2 bases and 1 base, with 5 bases remaining between them. The CDR3 DNA reads TGTGCCAGCTCACCAGAGGAGAACACTGAAGCTTTCTTT. It specifies CASSPEENTEAFF.

A single count supports this clone. The chain is built from TRBV18 and TRBJ2-2; the D is unclear. V lost 2 bases to trimming and J lost 0 bases, with 10 bases between them. The CDR3 covers 16 residues. CDR1 is KGHSH, CDR2 LQKENI, per germline. The CDR3 reads CASSPLISSNTGELFF. DNA of the CDR3: TGTGCCAGCTCACCATTAATTTCCTCGAACACCGGGGAGCTGTTTTTT.

V usage is TRBV6-5 and J usage is TRBJ2-7; 15 nucleotides agree with TRBD2. V was clipped by 6 bases and J by 7 bases; unmatched bases: 7. The CDR3 runs 15 residues. Germline assignment: CDR1 MNHEY and CDR2 SVGAGI. The CDR3 spells CASRSGLAGGGEQYF. CDR3 bases: TGTGCCAGCAGATCGGGACTAGCGGGAGGTGGGGAGCAGTACTTC.

The chain is built from TRBV29-1 and TRBJ2-7; maybe TRBD1 (5 bases). V dropped 7 bases and J dropped 4 bases, with 17 bases sitting between them. Germline V lookup: CDR1 SQVTM, CDR2 ANQGSEA. The CDR3 is 13 residues long. Written as DNA, the CDR3 is TGCAGCGCCCTACCGGACACCCTGTACGAGCAGTACTTC. It encodes CSALPDTLYEQYF.

V and J are TRBV11-3 and TRBJ2-1, with 12 positions matching TRBD2. Unmatched junction bases numbered 4, after V lost 8 bases and J lost 5 bases. Germline values: CDR1 SGHNT, CDR2 YENEEA. CDR3 length: 14 residues. CDR3 residues: CASGLAGYHNEQFF. In DNA form, the CDR3 reads TGTGCCAGCGGACTAGCGGGATACCACAATGAGCAGTTCTTC.

The chain joins TRBV27 to TRBJ1-5; no definite D call. The V gene lost 2 bases and the J gene lost 4 bases, with 6 bases spanning the gap. CDR1 and CDR2 from the germline V gene are MNHEY and SMNVEV (reference sequence). This CDR3 comprises 13 residues. CDR3 in DNA: TGTGCCAGCAGTTTAAATCGAAATCAGCCCCAGCATTTT. Its translation: CASSLNRNQPQHF.

The CDR3 is CATSRDVLERGRFGAFF. In DNA, the CDR3 is TGTGCCACCAGCAGAGATGTCCTGGAGAGGGGGCGATTTGGAGCTTTCTTT. This chain links TRBV15 with TRBJ1-1, with TRBD1 matching 7 bases. The CDR3 has 17 residues. Germline CDR1 is LNHNV and CDR2 is YYDKDF (reference sequence). V dropped 0 bases and J dropped 10; count of bases not matched to a gene: 17.

This clone is a singleton in its sample. This chain uses TRBV9 with TRBJ1-2; a weak D match, TRBD1 (5 bases). Trimming took off 0 bases at V and 8 bases at J, with 17 bases between the two ends. CDR3 length equals 15 residues. Germline V gives CDR1 SGDLS, CDR2 YYNGEE. CDR3 in DNA: TGTGCCAGCAGCGTAGACCGGGGGGAAGGCGGCGGCTACACCTTC. Its protein is CASSVDRGEGGGYTF.

The chain is built from TRBV7-2 and TRBJ2-3, with TRBD2 matching over 7 bases. V lost 0 bases, J lost 1 base, and 1 base stayed unmatched. The germline CDR1 and CDR2 sequences are SGHTA and FQGNSA. The length of the CDR3 is 15 residues. As DNA, the CDR3 is TGTGCCAGCAGCTTAGCTACTAGCGGCACAGATACGCAGTATTTT. This gives the protein CASSLATSGTDTQYF.

The V gene is TRBV19, the J gene TRBJ1-4, with D unresolved. The CDR3 contains 14 residues. With 3 bases removed from V and 6 bases from J, the gap between germline ends came to 11 bases. Germline CDR1 and CDR2: LNHDA and SQIVND (reference sequence). This CDR3 reads CASSIESRDEKLFF. Here the CDR3 DNA reads TGTGCCAGTAGTATTGAATCACGCGATGAAAAACTGTTTTTT. Based on the CDR3 plus reference TRBV19 and TRBJ1-4, the full variable domain is DGGITQSPKYLFRKEGQNVTLSCEQNLNHDAMYWYRQDPGQGLRLIYYSQIVNDFQKGDIAEGYSVSREKKESFPLTVTSAQKNPTAFYLCASSIESRDEKLFFGSGTQLSVL.

This clone has only one observation. Mismatch with germline at one junction end may stem from a read error. The chain has TRBV18 and TRBJ2-1; 9 nucleotides agree with TRBD2. There are 15 residues in the CDR3. Per the germline V gene, CDR1 is KGHSH and CDR2 is LQKENI. CDR3 amino acids: CASSPLGGRDNEQFF. In DNA, the CDR3 is TGTGCCAGCTCACCACTGGGCGGGAGGGACAACGAGCAGTTCTTC.

This chain uses TRBV6-5 with TRBJ2-2; no clear D. The V gene's germline CDR1 is MNHEY and CDR2 SVGAGI. CDR3 length equals 12 residues. The ends were cut back, 4 bases at V and 3 bases at J, with 3 bases in the middle. The CDR3 is CASSSDTGELFF. In DNA, the CDR3 is TGTGCCAGCAGTTCAGACACCGGGGAGCTGTTTTTT.

V gene TRBV6-1 combines with J gene TRBJ2-5; TRBD1 aligns across 9 bases. J gave up 4 bases and V 8 bases, and 11 bases lay outside the gene matches. The CDR3 runs to 15 residues. Germline V gene sequence: CDR1 MNHNS, CDR2 SASEGT. The CDR3 sequence is CASGTGTYHRETQYF. CDR3 coding DNA: TGTGCCAGCGGGACAGGGACGTACCATCGAGAGACCCAGTACTTC.

The chain links TRBV30 to TRBJ2-5, with 11 bases matching TRBD2. V was pared by 2 bases and J by 5 bases, with 4 bases of the junction left unmatched. Per germline, CDR1 GTSNPN and CDR2 SVGIG (reference sequence). This CDR3 is built from 14 residues. The CDR3 sequence: CAWSPSGRWETQYF. The CDR3 DNA reads TGTGCCTGGAGTCCTAGCGGGAGGTGGGAGACCCAGTACTTC.